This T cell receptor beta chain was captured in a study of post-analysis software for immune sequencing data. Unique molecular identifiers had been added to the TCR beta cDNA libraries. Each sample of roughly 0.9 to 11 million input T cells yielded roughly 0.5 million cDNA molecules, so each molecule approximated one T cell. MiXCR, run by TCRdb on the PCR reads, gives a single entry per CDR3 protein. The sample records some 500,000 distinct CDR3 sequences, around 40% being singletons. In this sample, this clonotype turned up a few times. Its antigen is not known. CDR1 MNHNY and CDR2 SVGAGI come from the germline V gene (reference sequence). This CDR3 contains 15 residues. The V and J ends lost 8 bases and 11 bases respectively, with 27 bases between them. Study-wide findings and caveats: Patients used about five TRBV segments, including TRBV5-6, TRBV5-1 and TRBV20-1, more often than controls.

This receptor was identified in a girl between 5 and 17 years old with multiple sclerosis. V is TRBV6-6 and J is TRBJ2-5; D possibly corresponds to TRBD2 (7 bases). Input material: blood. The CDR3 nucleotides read TGTGCCAGCGGGGGGGCGGCTGGAGGCTACGCGGAGCAGTACTTC. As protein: CASGGAAGGYAEQYF.